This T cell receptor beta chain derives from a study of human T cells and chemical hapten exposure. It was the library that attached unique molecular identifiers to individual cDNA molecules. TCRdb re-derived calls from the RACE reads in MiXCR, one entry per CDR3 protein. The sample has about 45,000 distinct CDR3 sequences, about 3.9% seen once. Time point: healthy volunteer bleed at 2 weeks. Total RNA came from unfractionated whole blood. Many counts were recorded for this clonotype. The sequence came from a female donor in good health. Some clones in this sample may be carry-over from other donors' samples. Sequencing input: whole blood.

The CDR3 sequence: CASRKLGLLDTQYF. CDR3 DNA sequence: TGTGCCAGCCGTAAGCTCGGATTGCTGGATACGCAGTATTTT. The chain carries TRBV12-3 or TRBV12-4 and TRBJ2-3; D call uncertain. This CDR3 contains 14 residues. V lost 8 bases to trimming and J lost 6 bases, with 18 bases between them.